These 2 T cell receptor beta chains came from one sample sequenced in a study of vaccination and CD4 T cells after COVID-19 (dated 2022 in TCRdb). Their antigens remain unidentified. What this sample's treatment or condition label stands for: approximately 9-day PBMC culture with coronavirus spike peptide pools or control peptides (ViraFEST assay). Library method: PCR. Sequencing relied on an Illumina iSeq 100. DNA from cultured CD4+ T cells was subjected to TCR sequencing with the Oncomine TCR Beta short-read assay at the Johns Hopkins FTIC core. Starting from the raw public reads, TCRdb applied fastp trimming at Q25, assembled clones with MiXCR and retained in-frame beta chains. Rows matching on CDR3 protein sequence are summarized as one entry with the most common DNA and genes. The sample table contains approximately 16,000 distinct CDR3 sequences; only one count was recorded for about 48% of them. The ten largest clones add up to approximately 13% of the sample.

The specimen was CD4+ T cells from blood, cultured in vitro. The receptors shown here come from a human donor who had recovered from COVID-19.

CDR3 coding DNA: TGTGCCAGCGCAACAGGGAACACCGGGGAGCTGTTTTTT. Protein sequence: CASATGNTGELFF. The chain combines TRBV2 with TRBJ2-2, with D perhaps TRBD1 (5 bases). CDR3 size: 13 residues. Germline CDR1 reads SNHLY; CDR2 reads FYNNEI. V lost 8 bases to trimming and J lost 1 base, with 8 bases between them.

The chain links TRBV6-1 to TRBJ1-1; D is perhaps TRBD1 (6 bases). V lost 7 bases and J lost 4, with 13 bases in between. The CDR3 consists of 13 residues. Germline V gives CDR1 MNHNS, CDR2 SASEGT. CDR3 loop: CASNLQGFTEAFF. CDR3 nucleotides: TGTGCCAGCAACCTACAGGGATTCACTGAAGCTTTCTTT.